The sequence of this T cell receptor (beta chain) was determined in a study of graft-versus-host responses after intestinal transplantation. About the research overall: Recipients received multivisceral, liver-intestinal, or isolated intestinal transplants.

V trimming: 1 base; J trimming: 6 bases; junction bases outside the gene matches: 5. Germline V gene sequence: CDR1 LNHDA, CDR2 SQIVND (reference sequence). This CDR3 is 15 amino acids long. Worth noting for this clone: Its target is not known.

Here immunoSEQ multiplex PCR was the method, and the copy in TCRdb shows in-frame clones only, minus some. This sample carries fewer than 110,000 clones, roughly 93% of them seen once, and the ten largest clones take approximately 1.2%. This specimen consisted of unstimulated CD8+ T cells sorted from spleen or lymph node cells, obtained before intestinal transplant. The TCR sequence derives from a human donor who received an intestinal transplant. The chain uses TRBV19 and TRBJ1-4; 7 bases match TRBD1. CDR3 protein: CASSIAGGGDEKLFF. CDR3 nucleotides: TGTGCCAGTAGTATAGCAGGGGGTGGAGATGAAAAACTGTTTTTT.